The present T cell receptor beta chain was sequenced within a study of blood T cell repertoires in COVID-19. Study overall: PBMCs, B-cell-depleted T cells, or T cells were the source of the cDNA or gDNA that made up the material.

This clone is a singleton in its sample. Under the authors' procedure: Amplified reference gene primers provided the basis for estimating nucleated cell counts. Data came from immunoSEQ multiplex PCR; TCRdb stores just in-frame clones and leaves some out. V and J calls and clone size are given by that table; D and trimming were obtained from the DNA. The sample lists 140,000 to 150,000 clones; approximately 90% were seen once. The sample taken for sequencing was peripheral blood. This TCR was sampled from a man aged 18 to 29 with COVID-19, enrolled during active disease.

The CDR3 loop reads CASSLTGINQPQHF. CDR3 DNA: TGTGCCAGCAGTTTAACTGGTATCAATCAGCCCCAGCATTTT. The chain uses TRBV27 and TRBJ1-5; D uncertain. This CDR3 is built from 14 residues. Trimming left V 2 bases short and J 3 bases short, with 8 bases between. CDR1 MNHEY and CDR2 SMNVEV come from the germline V gene (reference sequence).